The entry that follows covers one T cell receptor beta chain sequence. Its antigen is still unknown. Trimming removed 5 bases from V and 2 bases from J, with 24 bases in between. There are 18 residues in the CDR3. The V gene's germline CDR1 is SGHTA and CDR2 FQGNSA. The sample belongs to a study of T cell responses to AZD1222 COVID-19 vaccine. Looking at the study overall: Recipients boosted at about 4 weeks or about 12 weeks are pooled.

Regarding the study as a whole: Spike-specific TCRs gained breadth and depth after people received two AZD1222 doses.

Clones were read by immunoSEQ multiplex PCR, and TCRdb kept only the in-frame ones, dropping some. The sample consists of 110,000 to 150,000 clones, 75% to 90% of them appearing once. This clonotype was sampled from an adult in good health. V is TRBV7-2 and J is TRBJ1-1; no firm D call. Source: peripheral blood, taken on day 0 of AZD1222 vaccination. The CDR3 DNA follows: TGTGCCAGCAGCCAGATACGGGTCCTCAAATTATTAAACACTGAAGCTTTCTTT. Protein sequence: CASSQIRVLKLLNTEAFF.